Sequencing of this T cell receptor (beta chain) was carried out in a study of T cells after yellow fever vaccination. At the level of the study: Fractions low in cell number were prepared with SMART-Seq v4 Ultra Low Input.

This clonotype was recorded at least ten times. No antigen is known for it. The V gene lost 8 bases and the J gene lost 1 base, with 9 bases spanning the gap. This CDR3 contains 14 residues. CDR1 and CDR2 (germline): ENHRY, SYGVKD. Whole-study findings and limits: Weaker in magnitude, the secondary response showed a faster peak on day 5 versus 15.

The TCR cDNA carried a universal primer site and UMIs from 5'RACE template switching. TCRdb re-called the 5' RACE reads through MiXCR, storing one row per CDR3 protein. This repertoire shows about 120,000 distinct CDR3 sequences, 5.5% to 8% found once; its top ten account for approximately 2.7%. The receptor was derived from a man aged 18 to 35 who received the YFV17D yellow fever vaccine. V gene TRBV10-3 combines with J gene TRBJ2-6; D unclear. The material sequenced was CD4+ T cells sorted from PBMCs, taken about 49 days after the first yellow fever vaccination. This CDR3 reads CAILGKSGANVLTF. Written as DNA, the CDR3 is TGTGCCATCCTTGGGAAATCTGGGGCCAACGTCCTGACTTTC.